The next 27 T cell receptor beta chains were all read from a single sample in a study of OX40 agonist ivuxolimab in advanced cancers. Sequencing used immunoSEQ multiplex PCR; TCRdb keeps in-frame clones, though not all of them. Found here are around 68,000 clones, about 84% of them singletons; the top ten hold 0.68%. The sequenced sample was CD4+ or CD8+ T cells sorted from blood, obtained in a trial of the OX40 agonist ivuxolimab. The receptors were sampled from an adult with an advanced solid tumor such as melanoma, head and neck, liver or kidney cancer.

This clone was found once. This sequence joins TRBV4-1 and TRBJ1-1; 9 bases match TRBD1. The CDR3 runs to 15 residues. The germline V gene has CDR1 MGHRA and CDR2 YSYEKL. Losses at the gene ends were 4 bases for V and 3 bases for J; bases not matched to a gene: 6. DNA for the CDR3: TGCGCCAGCAGCCGAAAGGGACAGGGTGACACTGAAGCTTTCTTT. Encoded protein: CASSRKGQGDTEAFF.

The table lists this clone with a few counts. The rearrangement links TRBV7-2 to TRBJ1-2; 7 positions match TRBD1. Losses at the gene ends were 1 base for V and 4 bases for J; bases not matched to a gene: 3. The CDR3 runs 14 residues. From germline, CDR1 is SGHTA and CDR2 FQGNSA. As DNA, the CDR3 is TGTGCCAGCAGCTTAGGGACAGGTCTCTATGGCTACACCTTC. Amino acids: CASSLGTGLYGYTF.

This chain uses TRBV7-2 with TRBJ2-1; D not resolved. CDR3 length equals 15 residues. Germline CDR1 SGHTA, CDR2 FQGNSA. The V and J ends lost 5 bases and 2 bases respectively, with 13 bases between them. The CDR3 coding sequence is TGTGCCAGCAGCGCCCTACGGACCACCTACAATGAGCAGTTCTTC. It specifies CASSALRTTYNEQFF. Full variable domain (outside the CDR3, taken from reference TRBV7-2 and TRBJ2-1): GAGVSQSPSNKVTEKGKDVELRCDPISGHTALYWYRQSLGQGLEFLIYFQGNSAPDKSGLPSDRFSAERTGGSVSTLTIQRTQQEDSAVYLCASSALRTTYNEQFFGPGTRLTVL.

This clone was counted once. The chain is built from TRBV7-2 and TRBJ2-3, with 9 bases lining up with TRBD1. Germline CDR1 and CDR2: SGHTA and FQGNSA. The CDR3 covers 16 residues. J was trimmed by 4 bases and V by 5 bases; bases with no gene match: 10. CDR3: CASSGGWGQGSDTQYF. CDR3 sequence (DNA): TGTGCCAGCAGCGGGGGGTGGGGACAGGGCTCAGATACGCAGTATTTT.

In this sample, this clone turned up once. Other DNA sequences in this sample translate to the same CDR3. The rearrangement links TRBV19 to TRBJ2-3, with 8 bases fitting TRBD2. Looked up from germline, CDR1 is LNHDA and CDR2 is SQIVND (reference sequence). Trimming at V came to 4 bases and at J to 2 bases, leaving 5 bases not matched to a gene. This CDR3 spans 15 amino acids. CDR3 bases: TGTGCCAGTAGTAGAGGTAGCGGGGTCACAGATACGCAGTATTTT. Translating it yields CASSRGSGVTDTQYF.

The chain recombines TRBV5-1 with TRBJ2-5; 10 nucleotides align to TRBD2. Trimming removed 4 bases from V and 5 bases from J; junction bases left unmatched: 2. Germline CDR1 SGHRS, CDR2 YFSETQ. The CDR3 loop spans 13 amino acids. The CDR3 DNA sequence: TGCGCCAGCAGCCGACTAGCGGGCGAGACCCAGTACTTC. Encoded protein: CASSRLAGETQYF. Looking up the rest from reference TRBV5-1 and TRBJ2-5 gives the full variable domain: KAGVTQTPRYLIKTRGQQVTLSCSPISGHRSVSWYQQTPGQGLQFLFEYFSETQRNKGNFPGRFSGRQFSNSRSEMNVSTLELGDSALYLCASSRLAGETQYFGPGTRLLVL.

V usage is TRBV11-3 and J usage is TRBJ1-6; no clear D gene. Between the trimmed V and J ends, which lost 0 bases and 8 bases, there was a span of 14 bases. This CDR3 region has 16 residues. From germline, CDR1 is SGHNT and CDR2 YENEEA. CDR3 loop: CASSLDLKGSDSPLHF. The CDR3 coding sequence is TGTGCCAGCAGCTTAGATCTAAAGGGTTCGGATTCACCCCTCCACTTT.

This clone has a handful of counts. The chain employs TRBV20-1 and TRBJ1-1; D uncertain. Trimming shortened V by 4 bases and J by 13 bases, and 16 bases separated the two germline ends. The V gene's germline CDR1 is DFQATT and CDR2 SNEGSKA (reference sequence). CDR3 length equals 11 residues. The DNA of the CDR3 is TGCAGTGCTAAGAGGAGTCAGTCCGTTTTCTTT. It translates to CSAKRSQSVFF.

The V and J genes are TRBV6-6 and TRBJ2-3; no reliable D call. Germline CDR1 is MNHNY and CDR2 is SVGAGI (reference sequence). V shed 6 bases and J shed 4 bases, with 11 bases lying between them. This CDR3 is 13 amino acids long. CDR3 sequence reads: CASSHSGADTQYF. CDR3 sequence (DNA): TGTGCCAGCAGCCACTCTGGGGCAGATACGCAGTATTTT.

A single count supports this clone. This rearrangement joins TRBV6-6 to TRBJ1-1; D perhaps matches TRBD1 (5 bases). CDR1 MNHNY and CDR2 SVGAGI come from the germline V gene (reference sequence). The CDR3 runs to 13 residues. Trimming removed 2 bases from V and 6 bases from J, with 10 bases in between. The CDR3 is CASSYGEGAEAFF. In nucleotides, the CDR3 is TGTGCCAGCAGTTACGGGGAAGGGGCTGAAGCTTTCTTT.

The chain links TRBV19 to TRBJ1-2; 7 bases match TRBD1. Germline V gives CDR1 LNHDA, CDR2 SQIVND (reference sequence). The CDR3 totals 16 residues. V shed 4 bases and J 8 bases; nucleotides not matched to a gene: 16. Here the CDR3 DNA reads TGTGCCAGTAGTAAACCTCGGACAGGTACGAGCTCGGGCTACACCTTC. Translating it yields CASSKPRTGTSSGYTF.

The chain is built from TRBV7-9 and TRBJ1-4, with TRBD1 as a possible D gene (5 bases). The V gene's germline CDR1 is SEHNR and CDR2 FQNEAQ (reference sequence). The CDR3 totals 15 residues. Trimming removed 5 bases at V and 6 bases at J, with 16 bases between. The CDR3 loop reads CASSKDRGEHEKLFF. In nucleotides, the CDR3 is TGTGCCAGCAGCAAAGACCGGGGGGAGCATGAAAAACTGTTTTTT. Full variable domain (remainder filled in from reference TRBV7-9 and TRBJ1-4): DTGVSQNPRHKITKRGQNVTFRCDPISEHNRLYWYRQTLGQGPEFLTYFQNEAQLEKSRLLSDRFSAERPKGSFSTLEIQRTEQGDSAMYLCASSKDRGEHEKLFFGSGTQLSVL.

This sequence joins TRBV5-1 and TRBJ1-4, with a possible D match to TRBD1 (5 bases). Trimming left V 4 bases short and J 4 bases short, with 29 bases between. Germline lookup yields CDR1 SGHRS and CDR2 YFSETQ. The CDR3 runs to 20 residues. CDR3 amino acids: CASSRGRDGVTDSRNEKLFF. Here the CDR3 DNA reads TGCGCCAGCAGCCGTGGAAGGGACGGAGTAACGGATAGTCGTAATGAAAAACTGTTTTTT.

The chain links TRBV7-9 to TRBJ1-4; 9 nucleotides agree with TRBD1. This CDR3 has 16 amino acids. CDR1 and CDR2 from the germline V gene are SEHNR and FQNEAQ (reference sequence). The V and J ends lost 5 bases and 5 bases, in that order; junction bases with no gene match: 9. The CDR3, as DNA: TGTGCCAGCAGCGCGGCGCCGGGACAGGGCAATGAAAAACTGTTTTTT. Residues: CASSAAPGQGNEKLFF.

The chain combines TRBV14 with TRBJ2-3; 11 bases align to TRBD2. V lost 4 bases to trimming and J lost 4 bases; unmatched junction nucleotides: 4. This CDR3 is 15 amino acids long. From germline, CDR1 is SGHDN and CDR2 FVKESK. In nucleotides, the CDR3 is TGTGCCAGCAGCCCATTAGCGGGGGGGCCAGATACGCAGTATTTT. It encodes CASSPLAGGPDTQYF.

This chain uses TRBV19 with TRBJ2-4; D is undetermined. Per germline, CDR1 LNHDA and CDR2 SQIVND (reference sequence). Trimming stripped 3 bases from V and 2 bases from J, with 14 bases between. The CDR3 has 16 residues. CDR3 amino acids: CASSIGSEGTKNIQYF. CDR3 coding DNA: TGTGCCAGTAGTATCGGCTCGGAAGGGACCAAAAACATTCAGTACTTC.

This clone was seen only once. The chain links TRBV7-8 to TRBJ2-1; D might be TRBD1 or TRBD2, each matching 5 bases. The CDR3 is 13 amino acids. V was cut by 5 bases and J by 8 bases, with 13 bases left in between. Per germline, CDR1 SGHVS and CDR2 FQNEAQ. Here the CDR3 DNA reads TGTGCCAGCAGCCACGGGGCGGCCGATGAGCAGTTCTTC. This translates into CASSHGAADEQFF.

The rearrangement links TRBV7-9 to TRBJ2-4; 7 bases are shared with TRBD2. CDR1 is SEHNR, CDR2 FQNEAQ, per germline (reference sequence). This CDR3 region has 19 residues. V lost 2 bases and J lost 6; bases outside the gene matches: 19. The chain's CDR3 is CASSLYPPGLPSVVNIQYF. CDR3 nucleotide sequence: TGTGCCAGCAGCTTATATCCTCCGGGACTACCTTCAGTGGTAAACATTCAGTACTTC.

This clone occurred once. The chain employs TRBV10-1 and TRBJ2-7; no clear D. Trimming removed 10 bases from V and 8 bases from J, with 9 bases in between. The CDR3 is 9 amino acids. The V gene's germline CDR1 is WNHNN and CDR2 SYGVQD (reference sequence). The CDR3: CATRYKQYF. The CDR3 coding sequence is TGCGCCACCCGGTATAAGCAGTACTTC.

CDR3 in amino acids: CASRPDGSYGYTF. The CDR3 region has the DNA TGTGCCAGCAGGCCGGACGGAAGCTATGGCTACACCTTC. J is TRBJ1-2 and V is TRBV2, with D hard to call. Germline V gives CDR1 SNHLY, CDR2 FYNNEI. The CDR3 extends over 13 amino acids. The germline V and J ends were trimmed by 6 bases and 4 bases, with 12 bases remaining between them.

This rearrangement joins TRBV29-1 to TRBJ2-4; no definite D call. Germline CDR1 is SQVTM and CDR2 is ANQGSEA. This CDR3 has 13 amino acids. The ends were cut back, 7 bases at V and 3 bases at J, with 13 bases in the middle. The CDR3 coding sequence is TGCAGCGCCCTCGAAAAGAACAAAAACATTCAGTACTTC. Translation gives CSALEKNKNIQYF.

This chain joins TRBV5-1 and TRBJ2-5; D may be TRBD2 (6 bases). The CDR3 extends over 14 amino acids. Per the germline V gene, CDR1 is SGHRS and CDR2 is YFSETQ. The V gene lost 7 bases and the J gene lost 1 base, with 14 bases spanning the gap. The CDR3, as DNA: TGCGCCAGCGTTTCGTTAGCGGTCCAAGAGACCCAGTACTTC. The encoded protein is CASVSLAVQETQYF.

The chain is built from TRBV6-4 and TRBJ2-2, with D unresolved. With 7 bases removed from V and 1 base from J, the gap between germline ends came to 10 bases. CDR1 MRHNA and CDR2 SNTAGT come from the germline V gene. This CDR3 spans 14 amino acids. The CDR3 is CASKPDQNTGELFF. CDR3 DNA: TGTGCCAGCAAGCCCGACCAGAACACCGGGGAGCTGTTTTTT.

This clone is labeled as medium-sized. The CDR3 DNA follows: TGTGCCAGTAAGGACCTGGGAGGCGTTGGGGCCAACGTCCTGACTTTC. Amino acid sequence: CASKDLGGVGANVLTF. The V and J genes are TRBV19 and TRBJ2-6, with TRBD2 as a possible D gene (6 bases). The length of the CDR3 is 16 residues. Germline V gene data show CDR1 as LNHDA and CDR2 as SQIVND (reference sequence). V gave up 7 bases and J gave up 3 bases, with 16 bases separating them.

The chain combines TRBV29-1 with TRBJ2-3; D is unclear. The germline V gene has CDR1 SQVTM and CDR2 ANQGSEA. The CDR3 has 11 residues. The germline V and J ends were trimmed by 2 bases and 0 bases, with 0 bases remaining between them. The CDR3 DNA follows: TGCAGCGTTGAAAGCACAGATACGCAGTATTTT. This codes for CSVESTDTQYF.

The chain has TRBV9 and TRBJ1-1; D unresolved. The CDR3 has 16 amino acids. V was trimmed by 0 bases and J by 4 bases, leaving 16 bases between them. Germline CDR1 SGDLS, CDR2 YYNGEE. CDR3 sequence reads: CASSVGAGGSGTEAFF. The CDR3 DNA reads TGTGCCAGCAGCGTAGGGGCAGGAGGTAGTGGCACTGAAGCTTTCTTT.

The V call is TRBV14, the J call TRBJ2-7; 7 positions match TRBD1. The ends lost 4 bases at V and 0 bases at J; junction bases unmatched: 6. This CDR3 has 15 residues. Germline CDR1 SGHDN, CDR2 FVKESK. CDR3 loop: CASSPTTGSSYEQYF. CDR3 bases: TGTGCCAGCAGCCCGACGACAGGGAGCTCCTACGAGCAGTACTTC.